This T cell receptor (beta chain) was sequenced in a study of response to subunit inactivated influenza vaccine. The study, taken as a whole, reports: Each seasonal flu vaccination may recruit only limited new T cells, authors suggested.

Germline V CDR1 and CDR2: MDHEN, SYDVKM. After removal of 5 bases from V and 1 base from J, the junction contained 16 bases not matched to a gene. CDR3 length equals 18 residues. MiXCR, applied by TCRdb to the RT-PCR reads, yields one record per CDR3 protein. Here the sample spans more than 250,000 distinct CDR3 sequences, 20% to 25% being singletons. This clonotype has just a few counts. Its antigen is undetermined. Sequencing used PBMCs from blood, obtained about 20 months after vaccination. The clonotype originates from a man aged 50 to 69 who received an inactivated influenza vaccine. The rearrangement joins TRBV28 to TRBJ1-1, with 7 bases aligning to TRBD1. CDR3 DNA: TGTGCCAGCAGTCAGAGACAGGGAGCGAGGAGAAAGAACACTGAAGCTTTCTTT. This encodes CASSQRQGARRKNTEAFF. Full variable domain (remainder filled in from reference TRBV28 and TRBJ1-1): DVKVTQSSRYLVKRTGEKVFLECVQDMDHENMFWYRQDPGLGLRLIYFSYDVKMKEKGDIPEGYSVSREKKERFSLILESASTNQTSMYLCASSQRQGARRKNTEAFFGQGTRLTVV.